These 14 T cell receptor beta chains originate from one sample sequenced in a study of blood T cell repertoires in COVID-19. Profiled with immunoSEQ multiplex PCR; TCRdb holds only in-frame clones, not every one. The sample has roughly 180,000 clones, more than 85% seen once. What was sequenced was peripheral blood. The receptor source for this set is a woman aged 25 to 45 with active or convalescent COVID-19.

This clone was detected only a few times. V and J are TRBV3-1 (or the pseudogene TRBV3-2) and TRBJ1-5; no firm D call. Germline V gene sequence: CDR1 LGHDT, CDR2 YNNKEL (reference sequence). The CDR3 is made up of 15 amino acids. V dropped 3 bases and J dropped 0 bases, with 9 bases sitting between them. The CDR3 spells CASSQEPYSNQPQHF. CDR3 bases: TGTGCCAGCAGCCAGGAGCCATATAGCAATCAGCCCCAGCATTTT.

The V and J genes are TRBV11-2 and TRBJ1-4, with D tentatively TRBD1 (5 bases). The CDR3 consists of 15 residues. Trimming shortened V by 5 bases and J by 4 bases, and 14 bases separated the two germline ends. The germline V gene encodes CDR1 SGHAT and CDR2 FQNNGV. The CDR3 coding sequence is TGTGCCAGCAGCCCTAACAGGCCCCTTAATGAAAAACTGTTTTTT. It specifies CASSPNRPLNEKLFF.

This sequence joins TRBV2 and TRBJ1-1; D gene uncertain. The V gene lost 6 bases and the J gene lost 0 bases, with 8 bases spanning the gap. CDR3 length: 13 residues. Germline-derived CDR1 and CDR2 are SNHLY and FYNNEI. CDR3 region: CASSTDMNTEAFF. CDR3 coding DNA: TGTGCCAGCAGCACCGACATGAACACTGAAGCTTTCTTT.

This clone was observed a few times. This chain links TRBV7-8 with TRBJ2-1; TRBD1 might be the D (5 bases). This CDR3 region has 14 residues. The V gene's germline CDR1 is SGHVS and CDR2 FQNEAQ. V lost 8 bases and J 4 bases, leaving 15 bases between the germline ends. CDR3 bases: TGTGCCAGCCGAAAGGCCGACAGTTACAATGAGCAGTTCTTC. It encodes CASRKADSYNEQFF.

This clone was seen once. The genes are TRBV2 and TRBJ2-3; 8 bases are a match to TRBD2. CDR1 SNHLY and CDR2 FYNNEI come from the germline V gene. There are 14 residues in the CDR3. Trimming removed 7 bases from V and 0 bases from J; junction bases left unmatched: 3. The CDR3 DNA is TGTGCCAGCAAGTTAGCGGGGAGCACAGATACGCAGTATTTT. It codes for CASKLAGSTDTQYF.

The V and J genes are TRBV5-1 and TRBJ1-1, with TRBD1 identical over 7 bases. Germline V CDR1 and CDR2: SGHRS, YFSETQ. The ends lost 6 bases at V and 0 bases at J; junction bases unmatched: 14. The CDR3 has 17 residues. CDR3 in DNA: TGCGCCAGCACTCCGACTGGGACAGCCCGAATGAACACTGAAGCTTTCTTT. It yields the protein CASTPTGTARMNTEAFF.

This chain joins TRBV19 and TRBJ1-1; D is undetermined. The V end lost 2 bases, the J end lost 3 bases, and 10 bases lay between the germline ends. This CDR3 has 14 residues. The V gene's germline CDR1 is LNHDA and CDR2 SQIVND (reference sequence). The CDR3 loop reads CASSIFSGDTEAFF. CDR3 sequence (DNA): TGTGCCAGTAGTATATTTTCGGGAGACACTGAAGCTTTCTTT.

In this sample, this clone turned up a few times. The chain carries TRBV19 and TRBJ1-1, with D tentatively TRBD1 (6 bases). This CDR3 is built from 14 residues. Per the germline V gene, CDR1 is LNHDA and CDR2 is SQIVND (reference sequence). Trimming cost V 6 bases and J 5 bases, with 16 bases left between them. CDR3 amino acids: CASSSQGKSTEAFF. The CDR3 DNA reads as TGTGCCAGTAGCTCACAGGGTAAAAGTACTGAAGCTTTCTTT.

The chain combines TRBV12-3 or TRBV12-4 with TRBJ2-1; D gene uncertain. This CDR3 comprises 11 residues. Trimming removed 5 bases from V and 9 bases from J, with 8 bases in between. The DNA for the CDR3 is TGTGCCAGCAGTCCGAGCACTGAGCAGTTCTTC. It specifies CASSPSTEQFF.

This chain links TRBV5-5 with TRBJ2-7; a possible D gene is TRBD1 (5 bases). The CDR3 extends over 13 amino acids. CDR1 is SGHKS, CDR2 YYEKEE, per germline (reference sequence). V was clipped by 3 bases and J by 6 bases, with 13 bases between them. The CDR3 sequence is CASSSRQGIEQYF. In DNA form, the CDR3 reads TGTGCCAGCAGCTCCCGCCAGGGCATCGAGCAGTACTTC.

This rearrangement joins TRBV5-1 to TRBJ1-2; D remains ambiguous. Germline lookup yields CDR1 SGHRS and CDR2 YFSETQ. The V end was cut by 0 bases, the J end by 8 bases, with 17 bases between. This CDR3 has 15 residues. The CDR3 reads CASSLDRSSLAGYTF. The CDR3 DNA sequence: TGCGCCAGCAGCTTGGACAGAAGCTCCCTTGCGGGCTACACCTTC.

The chain couples TRBV11-2 to TRBJ2-3; tentative D call: TRBD2 (6 bases). The CDR3 runs to 16 residues. Germline lookup yields CDR1 SGHAT and CDR2 FQNNGV. Trimming removed 2 bases at V and 0 bases at J, with 12 bases between. CDR3 sequence (DNA): TGTGCCAGCAGCTTAATTGGCGGGGCTAGCACAGATACGCAGTATTTT. This translates into CASSLIGGASTDTQYF.

This clone was seen a few times. The rearrangement links TRBV27 to TRBJ2-2; the D is unclear. The CDR3 contains 16 residues. V lost 6 bases to trimming and J lost 2 bases, with 16 bases between them. Germline V gene sequence: CDR1 MNHEY, CDR2 SMNVEV (reference sequence). The CDR3 region has the DNA TGTGCCAGCAGCCTTCCTGCACTACCCAACACCGGGGAGCTGTTTTTT. Protein sequence: CASSLPALPNTGELFF.

CDR3 protein: CATSDTNLDTQYF. The CDR3, as DNA: TGTGCCACCAGTGATACGAACTTAGATACGCAGTATTTT. The chain uses TRBV24-1 and TRBJ2-3; no reliable D call. Deletions cut 3 bases from V and 5 bases from J, with 8 bases between. The CDR3 contains 13 residues. Germline V gives CDR1 KGHDR, CDR2 SFDVKD.